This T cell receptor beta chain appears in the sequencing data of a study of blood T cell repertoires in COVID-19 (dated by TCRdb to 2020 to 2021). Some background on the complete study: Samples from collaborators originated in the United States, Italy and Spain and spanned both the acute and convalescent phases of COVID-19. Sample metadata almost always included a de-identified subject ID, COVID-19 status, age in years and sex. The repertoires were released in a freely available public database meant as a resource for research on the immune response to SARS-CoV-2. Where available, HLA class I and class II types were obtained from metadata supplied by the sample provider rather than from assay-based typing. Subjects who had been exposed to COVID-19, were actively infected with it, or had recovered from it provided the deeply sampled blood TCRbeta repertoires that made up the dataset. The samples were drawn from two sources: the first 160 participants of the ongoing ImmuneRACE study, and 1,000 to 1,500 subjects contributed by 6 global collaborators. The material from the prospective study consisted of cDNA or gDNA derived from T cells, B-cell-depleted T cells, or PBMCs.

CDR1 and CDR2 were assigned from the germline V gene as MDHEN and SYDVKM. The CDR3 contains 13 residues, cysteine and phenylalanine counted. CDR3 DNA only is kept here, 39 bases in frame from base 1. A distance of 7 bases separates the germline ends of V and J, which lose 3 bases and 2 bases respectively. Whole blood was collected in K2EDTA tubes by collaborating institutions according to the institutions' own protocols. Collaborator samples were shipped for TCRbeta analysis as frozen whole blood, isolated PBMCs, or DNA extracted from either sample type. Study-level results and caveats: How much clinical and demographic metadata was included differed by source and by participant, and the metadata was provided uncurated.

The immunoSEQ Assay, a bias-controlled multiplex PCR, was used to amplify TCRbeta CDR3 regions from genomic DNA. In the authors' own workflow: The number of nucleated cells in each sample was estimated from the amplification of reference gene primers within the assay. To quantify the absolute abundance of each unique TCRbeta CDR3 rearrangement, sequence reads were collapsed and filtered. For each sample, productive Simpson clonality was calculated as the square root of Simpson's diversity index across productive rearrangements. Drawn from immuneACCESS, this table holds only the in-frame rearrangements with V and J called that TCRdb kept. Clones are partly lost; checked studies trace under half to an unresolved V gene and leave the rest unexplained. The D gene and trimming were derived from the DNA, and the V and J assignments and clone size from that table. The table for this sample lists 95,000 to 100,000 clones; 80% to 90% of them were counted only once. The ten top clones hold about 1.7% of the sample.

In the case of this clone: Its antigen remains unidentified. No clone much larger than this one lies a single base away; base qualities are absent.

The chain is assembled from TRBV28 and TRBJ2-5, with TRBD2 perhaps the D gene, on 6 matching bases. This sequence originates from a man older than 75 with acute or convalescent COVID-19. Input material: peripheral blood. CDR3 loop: CASSLGTQETQYF. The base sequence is TGTGCCAGCAGTTTGGGGACTCAAGAGACCCAGTACTTC.